This T cell receptor (beta chain) originates from a study of PD-L1 blockade in urothelial cancer. Study details: Blood was tested 3 weeks (second dose) and 6 weeks into treatment.

This clone occurred once. V dropped 7 bases and J dropped 5; count of bases not matched to a gene: 10. This CDR3 region has 14 residues. CDR1 MDHEN and CDR2 SYDVKM come from the germline V gene. Sequencing used immunoSEQ multiplex PCR; TCRdb keeps in-frame clones, though not all of them. The sample has tens of thousands of clones; 84% are singletons. The V and J genes are TRBV28 and TRBJ1-2; 7 nucleotides agree with TRBD1. The sequencing here drew on PBMCs, taken around atezolizumab (anti-PD-L1) treatment. The TCR comes from a man between 40 and 49 years old with urothelial cancer. The CDR3 nucleotides read TGTGCCAGCACCCCGGGACAGAGATTTTATGGCTACACCTTC. Its protein is CASTPGQRFYGYTF.